What follows are 11 T cell receptor beta chains derived from one specimen sequenced in a study of siplizumab effects on memory and regulatory T cells. Repertoires were generated with immunoSEQ multiplex PCR, while TCRdb's copy carries only in-frame clones and drops some. This sample has roughly 120,000 clones, with roughly 90% found just once. The sequenced sample was CD4+ T cells sorted from blood. These receptor sequences come from a human donor in good health.

In DNA, the CDR3 is TGTGCCAGCAGCACCAGGGTGGGGAGTGAAAAACTGTTTTTT. Translated, it gives CASSTRVGSEKLFF. The chain carries TRBV11-1 and TRBJ1-4; possible D gene TRBD1, 5 bases. Trimming shortened V by 5 bases and J by 7 bases, and 14 bases separated the two germline ends. The CDR3 has 14 amino acids. Looked up from germline, CDR1 is SGHAT and CDR2 is FQDESV (reference sequence).

The chain carries TRBV15 and TRBJ1-2; D is unclear. Trimming shortened V by 3 bases and J by 1 base, and 12 bases separated the two germline ends. The CDR3 runs to 15 residues. CDR1 is LNHNV, CDR2 YYDKDF, per germline (reference sequence). CDR3 in amino acids: CATSSGGIRNYGYTF. The CDR3 nucleotides read TGTGCCACCAGCAGTGGTGGTATACGTAACTATGGCTACACCTTC.

This clone has only one observation. The rearrangement joins TRBV9 to TRBJ2-2, with D perhaps assigned TRBD1 or TRBD2 (6 bases each). CDR1 and CDR2 from the germline V gene are SGDLS and YYNGEE. The V gene lost 0 bases and the J gene lost 5 bases, with 20 bases spanning the gap. The CDR3 extends over 18 amino acids. CDR3 nucleotides: TGTGCCAGCAGCGTAGCCCCCTCGGGGCAGGGGAGGACCGGGGAGCTGTTTTTT. It specifies CASSVAPSGQGRTGELFF.

The gene calls are TRBV7-3 and TRBJ2-1; 8 bases are a match to TRBD2. Germline V CDR1 and CDR2: SGHTA, FQGTGA. The CDR3 spans 16 residues. The V gene end was trimmed by 1 base and the J gene end by 8 bases; junction bases not matched to a gene: 10. CDR3 loop: CASSLMGAGGPHEQFF. For the CDR3, the DNA is TGTGCCAGCAGCTTAATGGGGGCGGGAGGCCCCCATGAGCAGTTCTTC.

The chain has TRBV19 and TRBJ2-7, with 12 nucleotides matching TRBD2. Per germline, CDR1 LNHDA and CDR2 SQIVND (reference sequence). Trimming removed 7 bases from V and 2 bases from J; junction bases left unmatched: 3. The CDR3 spans 14 residues. The CDR3 DNA follows: TGTGCCAGTACCCTAGCGGGAGGGCCCTACGAGCAGTACTTC. Translating it yields CASTLAGGPYEQYF.

This chain uses TRBV7-6 with TRBJ1-1; TRBD1 agrees at 9 bases. This CDR3 has 16 residues. Unmatched junction bases numbered 7, after V lost 4 bases and J lost 1 base. From germline, CDR1 is SGHVS and CDR2 FNYEAQ. The CDR3 spells CASSSGQGMWNTEAFF. DNA of the CDR3: TGTGCCAGCAGCTCGGGACAGGGTATGTGGAACACTGAAGCTTTCTTT.

The genes are TRBV6-5 and TRBJ1-4, with D perhaps TRBD1 (6 bases). Trimming shortened V by 0 bases and J by 10 bases, and 15 bases separated the two germline ends. CDR3 length equals 15 residues. CDR1 and CDR2 (germline): MNHEY, SVGAGI. CDR3 nucleotides: TGTGCCAGCAGTTACTCAGGACAGTTAAATAGAAAACTGTTTTTT. Its protein is CASSYSGQLNRKLFF.

The chain couples TRBV29-1 to TRBJ1-2; TRBD1 matches at 8 bases. CDR3 length: 13 amino acids. Germline V CDR1 and CDR2: SQVTM, ANQGSEA. With 7 bases clipped from V and 0 bases from J, the junction kept 4 bases outside the gene matches. The CDR3 DNA is TGCAGCGGCAGACAGGGGCCTAACTATGGCTACACCTTC. Its translation: CSGRQGPNYGYTF.

The rearrangement links TRBV11-3 to TRBJ1-1; weak D call: TRBD1 (5 bases). The CDR3 runs to 15 residues. The germline gives CDR1 SGHNT, CDR2 YENEEA. The germline V and J ends were trimmed by 1 base and 1 base, with 10 bases remaining between them. Written as DNA, the CDR3 is TGTGCCAGCAGCTTAGGGAGGGGTCGGAACACTGAAGCTTTCTTT. It codes for CASSLGRGRNTEAFF.

This clone was seen a single time. The chain uses TRBV5-5 and TRBJ2-3, with D hard to call. The germline V gene encodes CDR1 SGHKS and CDR2 YYEKEE (reference sequence). This CDR3 is built from 14 residues. Trimming cost V 0 bases and J 4 bases, with 9 bases left between them. The CDR3 region is CASSLVSRSDTQYF. The CDR3 nucleotides read TGTGCCAGCAGCTTGGTTTCAAGGTCAGATACGCAGTATTTT.

V gene TRBV4-1 combines with J gene TRBJ2-3; D is uncertain. CDR3 size: 13 residues. Trimming stripped 3 bases from V and 6 bases from J, with 10 bases between. CDR1 is MGHRA, CDR2 YSYEKL, per germline. Here the CDR3 reads CASSHRELDTQYF. Written as DNA, the CDR3 is TGCGCCAGCAGCCATAGAGAATTGGATACGCAGTATTTT.